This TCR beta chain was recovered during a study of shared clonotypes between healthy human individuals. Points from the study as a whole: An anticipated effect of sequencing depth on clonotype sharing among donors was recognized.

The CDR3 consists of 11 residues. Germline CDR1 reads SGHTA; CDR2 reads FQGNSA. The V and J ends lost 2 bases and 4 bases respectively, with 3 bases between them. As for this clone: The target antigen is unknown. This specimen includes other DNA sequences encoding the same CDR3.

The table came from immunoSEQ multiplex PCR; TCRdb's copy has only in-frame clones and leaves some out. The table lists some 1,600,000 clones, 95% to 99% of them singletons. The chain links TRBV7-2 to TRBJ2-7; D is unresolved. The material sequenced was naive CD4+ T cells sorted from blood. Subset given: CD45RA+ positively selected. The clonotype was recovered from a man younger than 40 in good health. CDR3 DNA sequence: TGTGCCAGCAGCTTAAGGTACGAGCAGTACTTC. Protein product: CASSLRYEQYF.